This section outlines one T cell receptor (beta chain) sequence together with its context. Profiled with immunoSEQ multiplex PCR; TCRdb holds only in-frame clones, not every one. The table lists around 110,000 clones, 90% to 95% of them singletons, with more than 1.5% in the top ten. The data were obtained in a study of T cell changes during pregnancy in multiple sclerosis. CDR3 length: 13 residues. CDR1 is GTSNPN, CDR2 SVGIG, per germline (reference sequence). The trim removed 8 bases at V and 4 bases at J, leaving 10 bases unmatched. The sequenced sample was peripheral blood, obtained in the third trimester of pregnancy. The chain couples TRBV30 to TRBJ1-1, with 7 bases aligning to TRBD1. The source is a female donor with multiple sclerosis, enrolled in a pregnancy study. The CDR3 nucleotides are TGTGCCGGGGGACAGCTGGGTTCCACTGAAGCTTTCTTT. Its protein product is CAGGQLGSTEAFF.